This T cell receptor (beta chain) was identified during a study of cytomegalovirus exposure and HLA in healthy donors. Notes on the study in general: Some V segments, TRBV6-2 and TRBV6-3 among them, were indistinguishable and were therefore excluded. For most TCR beta V segments, an earlier analysis put the productive rate at about 90% or about 30% of the time. Later analysis showed TCR association rates varying by HLA locus, highest for DRB1 and lowest for HLA-C.

With 60 Vbeta and 13 Jbeta primers, the PCR was carried out. TCRdb keeps only in-frame clones here, not all; method: immunoSEQ multiplex PCR. The sample lists some 200,000 clones, 70% to 85% occurring once. Germline CDR1 reads SEHNR; CDR2 reads FQNEAQ (reference sequence). The CDR3 is made up of 15 amino acids. Worth noting for this clone: The antigen remains undetermined.

Sequences were obtained from PBMCs. The chain couples TRBV7-9 to TRBJ2-5; D is perhaps TRBD1 (5 bases). The J call may be in error: the DNA end matches TRBJ2-7 better. The sequence came from a woman aged 35 to 49 in good health and CMV-seronegative. The CDR3, as DNA: TGTGCCAGCAGCTCTTCCCCAGGGCCCCCCTACGAGCAGTACTTC. Translated: CASSSSPGPPYEQYF.